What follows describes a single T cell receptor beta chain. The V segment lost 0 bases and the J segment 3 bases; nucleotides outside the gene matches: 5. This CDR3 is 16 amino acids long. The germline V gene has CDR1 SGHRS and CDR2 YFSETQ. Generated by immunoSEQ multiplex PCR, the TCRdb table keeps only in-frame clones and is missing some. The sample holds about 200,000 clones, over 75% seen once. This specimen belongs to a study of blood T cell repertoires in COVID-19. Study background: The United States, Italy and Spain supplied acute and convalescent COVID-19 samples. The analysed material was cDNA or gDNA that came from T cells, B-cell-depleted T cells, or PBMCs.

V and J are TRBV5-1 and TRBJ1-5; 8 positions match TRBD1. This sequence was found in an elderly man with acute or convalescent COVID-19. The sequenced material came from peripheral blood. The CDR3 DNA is TGCGCCAGCAGCTTGGGGACAGGGTGGGCCAATCAGCCCCAGCATTTT. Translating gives CASSLGTGWANQPQHF.